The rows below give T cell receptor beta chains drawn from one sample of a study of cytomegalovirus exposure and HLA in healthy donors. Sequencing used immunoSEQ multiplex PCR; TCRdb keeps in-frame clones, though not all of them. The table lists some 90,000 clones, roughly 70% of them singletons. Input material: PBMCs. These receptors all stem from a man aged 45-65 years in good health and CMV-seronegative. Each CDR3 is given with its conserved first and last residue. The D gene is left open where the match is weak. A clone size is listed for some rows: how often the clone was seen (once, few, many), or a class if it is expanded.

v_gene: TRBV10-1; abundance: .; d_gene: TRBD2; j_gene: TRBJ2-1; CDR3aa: CASSEFGTSGRAPYNEQFF; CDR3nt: TGCGCCAGCAGTGAGTTCGGGACTAGCGGGAGGGCCCCCTACAATGAGCAGTTCTTC
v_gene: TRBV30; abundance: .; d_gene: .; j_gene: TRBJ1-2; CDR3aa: CAWSVAGYSYTF; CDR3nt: TGTGCCTGGAGTGTAGCAGGGTATAGCTACACCTTC
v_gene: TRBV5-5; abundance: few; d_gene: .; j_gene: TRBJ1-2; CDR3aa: CASSLLSGVDGYTF; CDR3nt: TGTGCCAGCAGCTTGCTATCAGGGGTAGATGGCTACACCTTC
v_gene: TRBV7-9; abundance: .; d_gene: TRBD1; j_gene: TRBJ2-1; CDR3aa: CASSATGGFYNEQFF; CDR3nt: TGTGCCAGCAGCGCCACAGGGGGGTTCTACAATGAGCAGTTCTTC
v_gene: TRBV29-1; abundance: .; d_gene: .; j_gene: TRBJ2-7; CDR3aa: CSVGRGGSYEQYF; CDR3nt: TGCAGCGTCGGGCGTGGAGGGTCTTACGAGCAGTACTTC
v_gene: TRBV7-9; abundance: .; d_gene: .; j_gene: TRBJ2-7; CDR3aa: CASSPIWDSSYEQYF; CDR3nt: TGTGCCAGCAGCCCCATTTGGGACTCCTCCTACGAGCAGTACTTC
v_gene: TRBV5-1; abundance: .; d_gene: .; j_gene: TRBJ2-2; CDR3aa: CASSLPAGSTGELFF; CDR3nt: TGCGCCAGCAGCTTACCCGCGGGGTCCACCGGGGAGCTGTTTTTT
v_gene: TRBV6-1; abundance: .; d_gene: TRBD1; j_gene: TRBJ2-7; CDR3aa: CASSENTGGFHEQYF; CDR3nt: TGTGCCAGCAGTGAAAACACAGGGGGCTTCCACGAGCAGTACTTC
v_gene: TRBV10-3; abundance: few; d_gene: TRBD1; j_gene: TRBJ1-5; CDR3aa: CAISPRTGSNQPQHF; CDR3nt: TGTGCCATCAGCCCTAGGACAGGGAGCAATCAGCCCCAGCATTTT
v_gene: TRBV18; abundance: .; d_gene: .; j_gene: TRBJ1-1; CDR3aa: CASSQQGLNTEAFF; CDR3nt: TGTGCCAGCTCACAACAGGGCTTGAACACTGAAGCTTTCTTT
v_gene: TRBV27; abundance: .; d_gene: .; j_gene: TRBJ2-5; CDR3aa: CASSLSRQGGETQYF; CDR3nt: TGTGCCAGCAGTTTATCCAGGCAGGGCGGTGAGACCCAGTACTTC
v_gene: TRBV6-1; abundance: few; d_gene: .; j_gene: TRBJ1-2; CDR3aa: CASSLDSSYGYTF; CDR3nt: TGTGCCAGCAGTTTGGACAGTTCTTATGGCTACACCTTC
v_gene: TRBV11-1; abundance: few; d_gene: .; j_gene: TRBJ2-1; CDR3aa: CASTKRGFPYNEQFF; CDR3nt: TGTGCCAGCACCAAAAGAGGTTTCCCCTACAATGAGCAGTTCTTC
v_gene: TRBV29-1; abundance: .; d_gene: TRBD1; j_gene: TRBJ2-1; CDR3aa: CSVRTGTRGEQFF; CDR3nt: TGCAGCGTTCGGACAGGGACCAGAGGGGAGCAGTTCTTC
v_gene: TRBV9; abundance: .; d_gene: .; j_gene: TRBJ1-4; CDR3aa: CASSGRGSGALNEKLFF; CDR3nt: TGTGCCAGCAGCGGTCGGGGATCAGGAGCCCTTAATGAAAAACTGTTTTTT
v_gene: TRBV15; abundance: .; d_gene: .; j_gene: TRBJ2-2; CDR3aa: CATSRVRENTGELFF; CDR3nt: TGTGCCACCAGCAGAGTACGAGAGAACACCGGGGAGCTGTTTTTT
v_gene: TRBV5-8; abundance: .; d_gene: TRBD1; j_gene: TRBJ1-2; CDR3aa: CASWDRDDYGYTF; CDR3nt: TGTGCCAGCTGGGACAGGGATGACTATGGCTACACCTTC
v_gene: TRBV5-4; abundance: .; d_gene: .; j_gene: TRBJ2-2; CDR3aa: CASSFITGELFF; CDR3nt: TGTGCCTCCAGCTTCATCACCGGGGAGCTGTTTTTT
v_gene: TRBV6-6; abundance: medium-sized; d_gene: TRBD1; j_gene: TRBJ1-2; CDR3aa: CASSTDREVWYGYTF; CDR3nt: TGTGCCAGCAGTACAGACAGGGAGGTGTGGTATGGCTACACCTTC
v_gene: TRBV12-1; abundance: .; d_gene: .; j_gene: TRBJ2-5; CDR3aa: CASSFGSILAGGPETQYF; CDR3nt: TGTGCCAGCAGCTTTGGGTCAATTTTAGCGGGGGGGCCGGAGACCCAGTACTTC
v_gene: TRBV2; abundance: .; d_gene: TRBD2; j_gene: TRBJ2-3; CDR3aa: CASSVLLLAGGPADTQYF; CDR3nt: TGTGCCAGCAGTGTGCTGTTGCTAGCGGGAGGGCCAGCAGATACGCAGTATTTT
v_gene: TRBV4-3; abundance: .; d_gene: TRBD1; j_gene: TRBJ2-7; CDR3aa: CASSQGQGSYEQYF; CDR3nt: TGCGCCAGCAGCCAAGGACAGGGCAGCTACGAGCAGTACTTC
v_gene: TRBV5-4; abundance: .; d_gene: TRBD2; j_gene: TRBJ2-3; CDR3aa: CASSRRTSGGGTDTQYF; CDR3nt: TGTGCCAGCAGCCGTCGGACTAGCGGGGGTGGTACAGATACGCAGTATTTT
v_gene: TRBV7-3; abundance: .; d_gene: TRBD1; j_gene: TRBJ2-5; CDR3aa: CASKRTGGKEETQYF; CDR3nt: TGTGCCAGCAAGCGTACAGGGGGGAAGGAAGAGACCCAGTACTTC
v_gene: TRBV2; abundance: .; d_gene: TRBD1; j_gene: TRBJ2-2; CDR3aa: CASRHRGPANTGELFF; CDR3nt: TGTGCCAGCAGGCACAGGGGGCCCGCGAACACCGGGGAGCTGTTTTTT
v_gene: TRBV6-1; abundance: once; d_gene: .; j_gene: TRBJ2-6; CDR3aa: CASSEWWGSEANVLTF; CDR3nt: TGTGCCAGCAGTGAGTGGTGGGGCTCCGAGGCCAACGTCCTGACTTTC
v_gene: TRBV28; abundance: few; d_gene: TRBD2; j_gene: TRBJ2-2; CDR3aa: CASVRGGSGELFF; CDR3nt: TGTGCCAGCGTCCGGGGGGGCTCCGGGGAGCTGTTTTTT
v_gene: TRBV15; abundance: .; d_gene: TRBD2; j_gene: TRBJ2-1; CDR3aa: CATSRGLAGGNEQFF; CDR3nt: TGTGCCACCAGCAGAGGGCTAGCGGGGGGGAATGAGCAGTTCTTC
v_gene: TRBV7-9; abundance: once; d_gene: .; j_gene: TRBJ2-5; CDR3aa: CASSLVTDQETQYF; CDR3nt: TGTGCCAGCAGCTTAGTGACAGATCAAGAGACCCAGTACTTC
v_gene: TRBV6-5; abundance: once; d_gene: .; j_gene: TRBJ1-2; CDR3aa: CASSYYPGSYGYTF; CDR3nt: TGTGCCAGCAGTTACTATCCGGGGAGCTATGGCTACACCTTC
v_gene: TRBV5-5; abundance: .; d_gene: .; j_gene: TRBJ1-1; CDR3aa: CASSLFAGTTEAFF; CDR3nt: TGTGCCAGCAGCTTGTTTGCGGGGACCACTGAAGCTTTCTTT
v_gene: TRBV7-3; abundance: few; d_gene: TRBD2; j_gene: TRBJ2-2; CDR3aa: CASSPRTSLNTGELFF; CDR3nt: TGTGCCAGCAGCCCAAGGACTAGCTTGAACACCGGGGAGCTGTTTTTT
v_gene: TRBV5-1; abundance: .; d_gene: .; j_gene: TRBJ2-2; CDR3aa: CASSTDSANTGELFF; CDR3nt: TGCGCCAGCAGTACAGACAGTGCGAACACCGGGGAGCTGTTTTTT
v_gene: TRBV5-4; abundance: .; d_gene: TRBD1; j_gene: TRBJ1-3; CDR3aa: CASSPDRATGNTIYF; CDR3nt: TGTGCCAGCAGCCCTGACAGGGCTACAGGAAACACCATATATTTT
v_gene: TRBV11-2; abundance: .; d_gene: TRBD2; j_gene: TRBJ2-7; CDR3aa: CASSGLAGTYEQYF; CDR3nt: TGTGCCAGCAGCGGACTAGCGGGTACCTACGAGCAGTACTTC
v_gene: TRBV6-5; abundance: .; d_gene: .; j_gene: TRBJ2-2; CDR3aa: CASSSPDATGELFF; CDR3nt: TGTGCCAGCAGTTCCCCAGATGCAACCGGGGAGCTGTTTTTT
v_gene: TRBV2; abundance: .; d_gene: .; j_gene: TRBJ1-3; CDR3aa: CASSPSGPGNTIYF; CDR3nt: TGTGCCAGCAGCCCGAGCGGTCCCGGAAACACCATATATTTT